The 27 T cell receptor beta chains presented below share a single source sample, sequenced in a study of cytomegalovirus exposure and HLA in healthy donors. PCR primers comprised 60 Vbeta and 13 Jbeta primers. This table comes from immunoSEQ multiplex PCR, and its TCRdb copy is limited to in-frame clones, with some not included. Found here are hundreds of thousands of clones, about 79% of them singletons; the top ten hold roughly 1.9%. The sequenced material came from PBMCs. These receptors were obtained from a male donor in good health and CMV-seronegative.

The chain employs TRBV28 and TRBJ2-5, with 14 positions matching TRBD2. V lost 6 bases and J lost 5; bases outside the gene matches: 11. The V gene's germline CDR1 is MDHEN and CDR2 SYDVKM. This CDR3 has 17 residues. CDR3 DNA: TGTGCCAGCAGCGGCCCCCGGACTAGCGGGGGGTCGGAGACCCAGTACTTC. Protein product: CASSGPRTSGGSETQYF.

This clone was counted a few times. The J gene is TRBJ1-4, the V gene TRBV5-4; 7 nucleotides line up with TRBD1. Germline V gene data show CDR1 as SGHNT and CDR2 as YYREEE (reference sequence). The V segment lost 0 bases and the J segment 8 bases; nucleotides outside the gene matches: 4. This CDR3 comprises 14 residues. CDR3 in DNA: TGTGCCAGCAGCTTGGGAGGGGGCCACGAAAAACTGTTTTTT. Residues: CASSLGGGHEKLFF.

The rearrangement links TRBV9 to TRBJ1-4; 8 nucleotides align to TRBD1. V shed 4 bases, J shed 8 bases, and the junction held 13 bases outside the gene matches. The CDR3 spans 16 residues. CDR1 and CDR2 (germline): SGDLS, YYNGEE. The CDR3 sequence is CASSPTGGQGLEKLFF. The CDR3, as DNA: TGTGCCAGCAGCCCCACAGGGGGTCAGGGATTGGAAAAACTGTTTTTT. Filled out from reference TRBV9 and TRBJ1-4, the complete variable domain reads DSGVTQTPKHLITATGQRVTLRCSPRSGDLSVYWYQQSLDQGLQFLIQYYNGEERAKGNILERFSAQQFPDLHSELNLSSLELGDSALYFCASSPTGGQGLEKLFFGSGTQLSVL.

A single count supports this clone. The genes are TRBV10-1 and TRBJ2-1, with 12 bases that match TRBD1. The CDR3 loop spans 15 amino acids. V shed 10 bases and J 7 bases; nucleotides not matched to a gene: 11. The germline gives CDR1 WNHNN, CDR2 SYGVQD (reference sequence). The CDR3 region has the DNA TGCGCCACCGCTTTCGGGACAGGGGGCTTGAATGAGCAGTTCTTC. It is translated as CATAFGTGGLNEQFF.

V usage is TRBV27 and J usage is TRBJ1-2, with TRBD1 matching over 7 bases. The CDR3 runs to 13 residues. The V gene's germline CDR1 is MNHEY and CDR2 SMNVEV (reference sequence). Trimming removed 10 bases from V and 2 bases from J; junction bases left unmatched: 7. The CDR3: CATTGQDNYGYTF. Written as DNA, the CDR3 is TGTGCCACGACAGGACAGGACAACTATGGCTACACCTTC.

This clone was recorded a few times. The CDR3 loop is CASSQDAGRGLNTEAFF. CDR3 coding DNA: TGCGCCAGCAGCCAAGATGCGGGGCGCGGATTGAACACTGAAGCTTTCTTT. The chain employs TRBV4-1 and TRBJ1-1, with D tentatively TRBD1 (5 bases). This CDR3 spans 17 amino acids. CDR1 is MGHRA and CDR2 is YSYEKL in the germline V gene. V was clipped by 0 bases and J by 0 bases, with 14 bases between them.

The genes are TRBV5-1 and TRBJ2-1; possibly TRBD2 for D (5 bases). Germline assignment: CDR1 SGHRS and CDR2 YFSETQ. Trimming cost V 4 bases and J 2 bases, with 13 bases left between them. The CDR3 contains 15 residues. The CDR3 DNA reads as TGCGCCAGCAGCGGAGGAGACGGACCCTACAATGAGCAGTTCTTC. Protein product: CASSGGDGPYNEQFF.

V is TRBV5-4 and J is TRBJ1-6; possibly TRBD1 for D (6 bases). Germline CDR1 and CDR2: SGHNT and YYREEE (reference sequence). This CDR3 has 16 residues. Trimming stripped 0 bases from V and 0 bases from J, with 7 bases between. The CDR3, as DNA: TGTGCCAGCAGCTTGGCCAGGGGCTCCTATAATTCACCCCTCCACTTT. Amino acids: CASSLARGSYNSPLHF.

The V gene is TRBV19, the J gene TRBJ2-3, with 13 bases that match TRBD2. The CDR3 extends over 14 amino acids. Germline V gene data show CDR1 as LNHDA and CDR2 as SQIVND (reference sequence). The ends lost 8 bases at V and 5 bases at J; junction bases unmatched: 4. CDR3 nucleotides: TGTGCCAGTCGGGGACTAGCGGGACGAGATACGCAGTATTTT. Its translation is CASRGLAGRDTQYF.

V and J are TRBV5-1 and TRBJ2-5, with 9 nucleotides matching TRBD1. J was trimmed by 4 bases and V by 5 bases; bases with no gene match: 6. The CDR3 has 14 residues. Germline lookup yields CDR1 SGHRS and CDR2 YFSETQ. Written as DNA, the CDR3 is TGCGCCAGCAGTTCACAGGGGGCAGGAGAGACCCAGTACTTC. Protein product: CASSSQGAGETQYF.

The chain links TRBV28 to TRBJ1-4; TRBD1 matches at 8 bases. Germline assignment: CDR1 MDHEN and CDR2 SYDVKM. The CDR3 length is 16 residues. V was clipped by 3 bases and J by 6 bases; unmatched bases: 9. CDR3 protein: CASSFPKDRADEKLFF. CDR3 nucleotides: TGTGCCAGCAGTTTCCCGAAGGACAGGGCGGATGAAAAACTGTTTTTT.

The chain recombines TRBV5-5 with TRBJ2-5; D ambiguous. The germline CDR1 and CDR2 sequences are SGHKS and YYEKEE (reference sequence). This CDR3 has 13 amino acids. The V and J ends lost 6 bases and 2 bases respectively, with 11 bases between them. The chain's CDR3 is CASTPPSQETQYF. The CDR3 bases are TGTGCCAGCACCCCACCGAGTCAAGAGACCCAGTACTTC.

A remark on this clone: The same CDR3 also results from other DNA sequences found in this sample. This chain links TRBV9 with TRBJ2-1, with 12 nucleotides matching TRBD2. CDR1 is SGDLS, CDR2 YYNGEE, per germline. This CDR3 comprises 15 residues. The junction had 1 base not matched to a gene; V was cut back by 4 bases and J by 2 bases. CDR3: CASSSSGRAYNEQFF. Written as DNA, the CDR3 is TGTGCCAGCAGCTCTAGCGGGAGGGCCTACAATGAGCAGTTCTTC. Using reference TRBV9 and TRBJ2-1 for the parts outside the CDR3, the full variable domain is DSGVTQTPKHLITATGQRVTLRCSPRSGDLSVYWYQQSLDQGLQFLIQYYNGEERAKGNILERFSAQQFPDLHSELNLSSLELGDSALYFCASSSSGRAYNEQFFGPGTRLTVL.

In its sample, this clone was seen once. The rearrangement links TRBV7-6 to TRBJ2-6; tentative D call: TRBD1 (6 bases). Trimming pared 5 bases from V and 1 base from J, leaving 9 bases between. Germline V gene data show CDR1 as SGHVS and CDR2 as FNYEAQ. The CDR3 extends over 15 amino acids. As DNA, the CDR3 is TGTGCCAGCAGCCGAACAGGGTCTGGGGCCAACGTCCTGACTTTC. Translating it yields CASSRTGSGANVLTF.

This chain joins TRBV7-2 and TRBJ2-2; 7 bases match TRBD2. Germline values: CDR1 SGHTA, CDR2 FQGNSA. CDR3 length equals 17 residues. Losses at the gene ends were 4 bases for V and 1 base for J; bases not matched to a gene: 9. CDR3 protein: CASSSAGTTLNTGELFF. The CDR3 nucleotides read TGTGCCAGCAGCTCGGCCGGGACTACCCTGAACACCGGGGAGCTGTTTTTT.

The V and J genes are TRBV14 and TRBJ2-5, with 9 bases that match TRBD1. From germline, CDR1 is SGHDN and CDR2 FVKESK. V shed 8 bases and J 4 bases; nucleotides not matched to a gene: 8. The CDR3 is made up of 14 amino acids. The CDR3 protein is CASSYRGLGETQYF. CDR3 nucleotides: TGTGCCAGCTCCTACAGGGGGCTAGGAGAGACCCAGTACTTC.

This clone was counted between two and nine times. The rearrangement uses TRBV18 and TRBJ1-3; the D gene is possibly TRBD1 (5 bases). The CDR3 covers 15 residues. Germline lookup yields CDR1 KGHSH and CDR2 LQKENI. V was pared by 6 bases and J by 0 bases, with 12 bases between. The CDR3 spells CASSYRQSSGNTIYF. The CDR3 DNA reads as TGTGCCAGCTCCTACCGACAGAGCTCTGGAAACACCATATATTTT.

This clone has just one count. Within the sample, other DNA sequences also encode this same CDR3. The chain carries TRBV7-3 and TRBJ1-1, with 8 bases matching TRBD1. The germline CDR1 and CDR2 sequences are SGHTA and FQGTGA. The CDR3 spans 14 residues. V shed 5 bases, J shed 1 base, and the junction held 3 bases outside the gene matches. The CDR3 coding sequence is TGTGCCAGCAGCCCACAGGGGGGGAACACTGAAGCTTTCTTT. Amino acid sequence: CASSPQGGNTEAFF.

The chain employs TRBV11-2 and TRBJ2-3; no reliable D call. V dropped 2 bases and J dropped 1 base, with 13 bases sitting between them. This CDR3 has 16 amino acids. Germline V gene data show CDR1 as SGHAT and CDR2 as FQNNGV. The CDR3 loop is CASSLRSLGGTDTQYF. CDR3 bases: TGTGCCAGCAGCTTAAGGTCCCTAGGAGGCACAGATACGCAGTATTTT. Filled out from reference TRBV11-2 and TRBJ2-3, the complete variable domain reads EAGVAQSPRYKIIEKRQSVAFWCNPISGHATLYWYQQILGQGPKLLIQFQNNGVVDDSQLPKDRFSAERLKGVDSTLKIQPAKLEDSAVYLCASSLRSLGGTDTQYFGPGTRLTVL.

The DNA of the CDR3 is TGTGCCAGCAGTTACTGGACAGGGGCGACCTATGGCTACACCTTC. Translation: CASSYWTGATYGYTF. The chain is built from TRBV6-6 and TRBJ1-2; 9 bases agree with TRBD1. This CDR3 has 15 amino acids. Germline trimming cut 1 base from V and 4 bases from J; bases unmatched to any gene: 4. From germline, CDR1 is MNHNY and CDR2 SVGAGI (reference sequence).

The chain uses TRBV27 and TRBJ2-1; D remains unclear. This CDR3 contains 13 residues. Germline CDR1 reads MNHEY; CDR2 reads SMNVEV (reference sequence). V was trimmed by 0 bases and J by 7 bases, leaving 7 bases between them. CDR3 protein: CASSLSSRNEQFF. The CDR3 DNA reads as TGTGCCAGCAGTTTATCGAGTCGGAATGAGCAGTTCTTC.

The chain joins TRBV5-4 to TRBJ1-1; no reliable D call. The CDR3 covers 14 residues. The V end lost 4 bases, the J end lost 1 base, and 11 bases lay between the germline ends. CDR1 and CDR2 (germline): SGHNT, YYREEE (reference sequence). The CDR3 reads CASSARVRNTEAFF. Here the CDR3 DNA reads TGTGCCAGCAGCGCCCGGGTCCGGAACACTGAAGCTTTCTTT. Using reference TRBV5-4 and TRBJ1-1 for the parts outside the CDR3, the full variable domain is ETGVTQSPTHLIKTRGQQVTLRCSSQSGHNTVSWYQQALGQGPQFIFQYYREEENGRGNFPPRFSGLQFPNYSSELNVNALELDDSALYLCASSARVRNTEAFFGQGTRLTVV.

The rearrangement links TRBV9 to TRBJ2-1; D is possibly TRBD1 (5 bases). The CDR3 has 14 amino acids. The V and J ends lost 0 bases and 2 bases respectively, with 6 bases between them. Per the germline V gene, CDR1 is SGDLS and CDR2 is YYNGEE. The CDR3 DNA reads TGTGCCAGCAGCGTAGTGACAGCCTACAATGAGCAGTTCTTC. Residues: CASSVVTAYNEQFF.

This clone was picked up one time. The rearrangement joins TRBV19 to TRBJ1-1; 10 nucleotides agree with TRBD1. After removal of 2 bases from V and 6 bases from J, the junction contained 3 bases not matched to a gene. The CDR3 extends over 14 amino acids. In germline, CDR1 is LNHDA, CDR2 SQIVND (reference sequence). The DNA of the CDR3 is TGTGCCAGTAGTATAAGGGACAGGGGTGCTGAAGCTTTCTTT. Protein: CASSIRDRGAEAFF.

This clone was detected only a few times. The rearrangement uses TRBV6-5 and TRBJ2-1; D possibly corresponds to TRBD1 (5 bases). The CDR3 has 14 amino acids. Germline V gene data show CDR1 as MNHEY and CDR2 as SVGAGI. Trimming stripped 5 bases from V and 0 bases from J, with 8 bases between. The CDR3 region has the DNA TGTGCCAGCAGTCCGGACATCTCCTACAATGAGCAGTTCTTC. Protein product: CASSPDISYNEQFF.

This sequence joins TRBV5-6 and TRBJ2-1, with 10 bases fitting TRBD2. This CDR3 region has 13 residues. CDR1 and CDR2 (germline): SGHDT, YYEEEE. The CDR3 here is CAAGGPLVNEQFF. In DNA form, the CDR3 reads TGTGCAGCGGGAGGGCCTTTAGTCAATGAGCAGTTCTTC.

The rearrangement uses TRBV6-5 and TRBJ1-1; D gene uncertain. This CDR3 has 13 residues. Trimming took off 2 bases at V and 4 bases at J, with 8 bases between the two ends. Germline V gene sequence: CDR1 MNHEY, CDR2 SVGAGI. The CDR3 DNA reads as TGTGCCAGCAGTTACCTGGGAGTCACTGAAGCTTTCTTT. This translates into CASSYLGVTEAFF.